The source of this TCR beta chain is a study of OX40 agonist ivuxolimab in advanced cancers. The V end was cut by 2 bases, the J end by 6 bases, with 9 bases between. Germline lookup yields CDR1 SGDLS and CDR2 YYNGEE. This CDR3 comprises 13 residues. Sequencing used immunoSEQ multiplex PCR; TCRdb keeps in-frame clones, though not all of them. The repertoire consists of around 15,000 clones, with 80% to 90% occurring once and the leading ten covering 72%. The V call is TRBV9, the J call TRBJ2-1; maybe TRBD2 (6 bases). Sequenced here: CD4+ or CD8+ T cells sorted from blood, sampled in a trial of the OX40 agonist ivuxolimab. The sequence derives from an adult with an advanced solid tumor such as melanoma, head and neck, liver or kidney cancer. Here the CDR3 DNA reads TGTGCCAGCAGCGTCGGCGGGACCAATGAGCAGTTCTTC. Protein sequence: CASSVGGTNEQFF.